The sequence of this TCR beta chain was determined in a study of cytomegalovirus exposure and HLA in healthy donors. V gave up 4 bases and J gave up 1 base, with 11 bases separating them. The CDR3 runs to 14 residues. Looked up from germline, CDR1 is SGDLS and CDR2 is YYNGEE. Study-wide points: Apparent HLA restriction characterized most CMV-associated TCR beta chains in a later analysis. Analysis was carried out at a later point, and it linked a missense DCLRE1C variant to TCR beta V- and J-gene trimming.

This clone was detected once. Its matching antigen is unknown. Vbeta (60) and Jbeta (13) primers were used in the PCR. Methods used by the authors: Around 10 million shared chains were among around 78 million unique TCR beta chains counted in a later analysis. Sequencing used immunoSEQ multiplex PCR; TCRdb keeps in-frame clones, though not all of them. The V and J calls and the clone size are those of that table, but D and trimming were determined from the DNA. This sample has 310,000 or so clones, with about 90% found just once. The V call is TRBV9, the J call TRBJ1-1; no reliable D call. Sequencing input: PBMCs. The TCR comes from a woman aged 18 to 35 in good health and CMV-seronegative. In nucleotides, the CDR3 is TGTGCCAGCAGCCCCCCGGGGTGGAACACTGAAGCTTTCTTT. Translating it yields CASSPPGWNTEAFF.